The 5 T cell receptor beta chains below were found in one sample sequenced in a study of cytotoxic CD8 clonotypes in ibrutinib-treated CLL. Generated by immunoSEQ multiplex PCR, the TCRdb table keeps only in-frame clones and is missing some. The sample yields over 120,000 clones, 79% seen once. Here the sequenced sample was PBMCs, taken after 12 months of ibrutinib treatment. The receptors were gathered from a human donor with chronic lymphocytic leukemia.

With regard to this clone: Distinct nucleotide sequences in the sample also encode this CDR3. The rearrangement links TRBV5-1 to TRBJ2-3; 7 bases are shared with TRBD2. The CDR3 totals 16 residues. CDR1 and CDR2 from the germline V gene are SGHRS and YFSETQ. Unmatched junction bases numbered 4, after V lost 0 bases and J lost 0 bases. DNA for the CDR3: TGCGCCAGCAGCTTGGGACTAGCAGCTAGCACAGATACGCAGTATTTT. Translation gives CASSLGLAASTDTQYF.

The rearrangement uses TRBV5-1 and TRBJ2-7; 10 positions agree with TRBD1. This CDR3 region has 19 residues. J was trimmed by 0 bases and V by 2 bases; bases with no gene match: 14. From germline, CDR1 is SGHRS and CDR2 YFSETQ. This chain's CDR3 is CASSLTGTGVATYSYEQYF. CDR3 bases: TGCGCCAGCAGCTTAACCGGGACAGGGGTTGCAACGTACTCCTACGAGCAGTACTTC.

This clone turned up a few times. The gene calls are TRBV6-6 and TRBJ2-2, with TRBD2 as a possible D gene (6 bases). The CDR3 extends over 15 amino acids. Germline V gene data show CDR1 as MNHNY and CDR2 as SVGAGI (reference sequence). Deletions cut 2 bases from V and 3 bases from J, with 10 bases between. The DNA of the CDR3 is TGTGCCAGCAGTTACGGCGGGACCTACACCGGGGAGCTGTTTTTT. Translating it yields CASSYGGTYTGELFF.

The chain carries TRBV7-3 and TRBJ1-1; D is uncertain. CDR1 and CDR2 from the germline V gene are SGHTA and FQGTGA. Trimming pared 5 bases from V and 0 bases from J, leaving 7 bases between. The CDR3 has 13 residues. The CDR3 is CASSRAVNTEAFF. The CDR3 region has the DNA TGTGCCAGCAGCCGAGCGGTGAACACTGAAGCTTTCTTT.

The gene calls are TRBV5-8 and TRBJ2-7; possibly TRBD2 for D (6 bases). The germline V gene has CDR1 SGHTS and CDR2 YDEGEE. CDR3 length: 14 amino acids. Trimming took off 4 bases at V and 3 bases at J, with 14 bases between the two ends. The CDR3 region has the DNA TGTGCCAGCAGCCGGCCGGGGGAGAACTACGAGCAGTACTTC. It translates to CASSRPGENYEQYF.